The T cell receptor beta chain under discussion was sequenced for a study of cytomegalovirus exposure and HLA in healthy donors (dated by TCRdb to about 2017). Background for the entire study: According to a later analysis, the 120 validation repertoires were produced on the same platform as the 666 repertoires of the first cohort. The study was designed to test whether signatures of past pathogen exposure could be identified by cataloging public T cell receptors. In addition to the first cohort of roughly 670 subjects, a separate validation cohort of 120 different subjects was used. To predict cytomegalovirus infection status, the study combined high-throughput TCR immunosequencing, statistical association of individual TCRs with disease status, and machine learning. Overall results and qualifications from the work: A later analysis had no HLA typing for the validation cohort, so co-occurrence there was scored across all 110 or so repertoires. Across donors, most TCR sequences were observed very rarely, whereas some public TCRs were present in many individuals. In a later analysis, TCRs clustered in the first cohort were found to also tend to co-occur in the 100 to 150 validation repertoires, with 85% to 95% of cluster scores above 0. According to the authors, the approach could potentially be generalized to other disease states and immunological phenotypes. The classifier was reported to diagnose cytomegalovirus status with high specificity and sensitivity in both the original and validation cohorts. In vitro tests confirmed that three of the cytomegalovirus-associated TCR beta chains recognize cytomegalovirus antigens. In the study, approximately 160 TCR beta chains were listed as associated with cytomegalovirus.

Turning to this clone: The antigen it recognizes is unknown. Base qualities are not provided; no much larger clone lies one nucleotide away.

The donors belonged to the validation cohort of around 120 subjects, which was separate from the roughly 670-subject first cohort. The V end loses 4 bases and the J end loses 1 base, and a stretch of 10 bases separates them. The cysteine opens and the phenylalanine closes a CDR3 of 14 amino acids. Solely the CDR3 DNA is kept, with 42 bases framed from the first base. The germline V gene (reference sequence) provides CDR1 SEHNR and CDR2 FQNEAQ. The library was obtained by the immunoSEQ multiplex PCR assay. The authors processed their data as follows. A statistical classification framework was developed to diagnose cytomegalovirus status using the catalog of TCR beta chain sequences. TCRdb took over this immuneACCESS table, retaining in-frame rearrangements with V and J assigned. Such tables are incomplete; in checked studies, under half of the missing clones stem from an unresolved V gene, and the remainder is unexplained. D and trimming were read from the DNA, whereas the V and J calls and clone size are those reported in that table. The sample table lists over 150,000 clones, under 90% of them with a count of one. The ten most abundant clones make up about 9.3% of the sample.

The TCR sequence derives from a woman aged 18-29 years in good health and CMV-seropositive. The sequenced sample was PBMCs. The receptor chain draws on TRBV7-9 and TRBJ2-5; D gene: possibly TRBD1, on 6 matching bases. The CDR3 sequence is CASSSSGVQETQYF. The nucleotide sequence reads as follows: TGTGCCAGCAGCTCATCAGGGGTCCAAGAGACCCAGTACTTC. Joined to the reference TRBV7-9 and TRBJ2-5 proteins, this CDR3 gives the full variable domain: DTGVSQNPRHKITKRGQNVTFRCDPISEHNRLYWYRQTLGQGPEFLTYFQNEAQLEKSRLLSDRFSAERPKGSFSTLEIQRTEQGDSAMYLCASSSSGVQETQYFGPGTRLLVL.